The 6 T cell receptor beta chains below all came from one sample that was sequenced in a study of CXCR3-negative and CXCR3-positive naive CD8 T cells. The libraries of TRB cDNA were constructed through 5' RACE using UMI labels. One entry per CDR3 protein, without DNA, is what TCRdb gives after re-calling the 5' RACE reads. Its listing shows about 130,000 distinct CDR3 sequences. Sequences were obtained from naive CXCR3- CD8+ T cells from blood. Subset specified: CD45RO-CCR7+CD27+CD95- naive CD8+ T cells lacking CXCR3 (TNR3-). The source of these receptors is a human donor in good health. Some clones in this sample may be carry-over from other donors' samples.

The V call is TRBV7-8, the J call TRBJ2-4; the D call from TCRdb, TRBD1, cannot be confirmed without DNA. The germline gives CDR1 SGHVS, CDR2 FQNEAQ. The CDR3 has 15 amino acids. This chain's CDR3 is CASSLGQGRQNIQYF.

The chain carries TRBV30 and TRBJ2-7. The CDR3 loop spans 12 amino acids. Germline V gene sequence: CDR1 GTSNPN, CDR2 SVGIG (reference sequence). The CDR3 spells CAWSVDSESGYF.

The chain has TRBV2 and TRBJ2-1; TCRdb names TRBD1, which stays unverified in the absence of DNA. CDR1 SNHLY and CDR2 FYNNEI come from the germline V gene. This CDR3 has 15 residues. This CDR3 is CASSTGQGASDEQFF.

The chain joins TRBV4-1 to TRBJ1-5; there is no DNA to check the TCRdb D call of TRBD1. The CDR3 runs 12 residues. Per the germline V gene, CDR1 is MGHRA and CDR2 is YSYEKL. The CDR3 region is CASSSPGQPQHF.

The gene calls are TRBV27 and TRBJ1-1. This CDR3 has 14 residues. CDR1 and CDR2 (germline): MNHEY, SMNVEV (reference sequence). This chain's CDR3 is CASSLSRRGTEAFF.

This chain joins TRBV28 and TRBJ1-5; lacking DNA, the TRBD1 call made by TCRdb goes unchecked. CDR1 is MDHEN, CDR2 SYDVKM, per germline. This CDR3 spans 15 amino acids. CDR3: CASRTGDRSNQPQHF.